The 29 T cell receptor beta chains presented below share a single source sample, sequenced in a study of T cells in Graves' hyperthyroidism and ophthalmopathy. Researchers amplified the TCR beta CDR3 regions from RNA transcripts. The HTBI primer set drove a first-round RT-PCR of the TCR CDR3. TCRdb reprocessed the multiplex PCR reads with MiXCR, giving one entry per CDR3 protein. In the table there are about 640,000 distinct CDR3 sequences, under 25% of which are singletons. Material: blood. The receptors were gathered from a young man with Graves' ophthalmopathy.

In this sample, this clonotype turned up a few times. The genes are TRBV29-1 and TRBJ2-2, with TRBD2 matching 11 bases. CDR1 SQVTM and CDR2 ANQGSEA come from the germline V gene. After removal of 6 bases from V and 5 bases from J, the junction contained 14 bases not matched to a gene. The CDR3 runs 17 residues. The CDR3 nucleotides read TGCAGCGTCAGCTTGGCTAGCGGGAGGCTAGGGACCGGGGAGCTGTTTTTT. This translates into CSVSLASGRLGTGELFF.

DNA of the CDR3: TGTGCCACCAGTGACAGGACAGGGGGCACAGATACGCAGTATTTT. This codes for CATSDRTGGTDTQYF. V usage is TRBV24-1 and J usage is TRBJ2-3; 9 positions agree with TRBD1. CDR1 and CDR2 from the germline V gene are KGHDR and SFDVKD. There are 15 residues in the CDR3. Trimming at V came to 4 bases and at J to 1 base, leaving 2 bases not matched to a gene.

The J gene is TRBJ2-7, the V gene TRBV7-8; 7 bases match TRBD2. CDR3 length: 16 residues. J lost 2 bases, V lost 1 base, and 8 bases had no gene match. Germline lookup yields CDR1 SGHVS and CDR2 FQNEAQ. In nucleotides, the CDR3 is TGTGCCAGCAGCTTAGTACGGGCGGGAGTCACCTACGAGCAGTACTTC. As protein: CASSLVRAGVTYEQYF.

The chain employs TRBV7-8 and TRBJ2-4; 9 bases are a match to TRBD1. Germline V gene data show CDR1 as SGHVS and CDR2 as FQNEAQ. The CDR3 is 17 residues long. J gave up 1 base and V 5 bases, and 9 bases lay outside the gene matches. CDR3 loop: CASSLVGTGPAKNIQYF. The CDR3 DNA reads TGTGCCAGCAGCCTCGTCGGGACAGGGCCCGCCAAAAACATTCAGTACTTC. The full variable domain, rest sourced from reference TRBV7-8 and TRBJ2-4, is GAGVSQSPRYKVAKRGQDVALRCDPISGHVSLFWYQQALGQGPEFLTYFQNEAQLDKSGLPSDRFFAERPEGSVSTLKIQRTQQEDSAVYLCASSLVGTGPAKNIQYFGAGTRLSVL.

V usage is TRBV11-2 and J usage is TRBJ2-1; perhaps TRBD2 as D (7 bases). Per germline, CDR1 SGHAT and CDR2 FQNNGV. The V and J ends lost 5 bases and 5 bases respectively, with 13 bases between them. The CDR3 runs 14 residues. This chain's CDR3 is CASSVGGAHNEQFF. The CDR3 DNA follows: TGTGCCAGCAGCGTAGGGGGGGCCCACAATGAGCAGTTCTTC.

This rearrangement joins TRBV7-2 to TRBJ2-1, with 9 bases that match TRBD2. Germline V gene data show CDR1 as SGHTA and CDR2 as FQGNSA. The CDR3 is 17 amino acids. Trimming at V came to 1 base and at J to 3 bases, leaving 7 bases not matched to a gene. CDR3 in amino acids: CASSLDGGRAFYNEQFF. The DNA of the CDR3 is TGTGCCAGCAGCTTAGACGGCGGGAGGGCCTTCTACAATGAGCAGTTCTTC.

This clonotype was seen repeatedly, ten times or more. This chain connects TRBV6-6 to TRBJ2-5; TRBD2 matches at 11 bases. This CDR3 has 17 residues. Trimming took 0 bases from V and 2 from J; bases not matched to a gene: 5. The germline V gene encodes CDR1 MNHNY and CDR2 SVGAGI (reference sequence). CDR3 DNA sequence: TGTGCCAGCAGTTACTCGACCGGGACTAGCGGTCAAGAGACCCAGTACTTC. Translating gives CASSYSTGTSGQETQYF.

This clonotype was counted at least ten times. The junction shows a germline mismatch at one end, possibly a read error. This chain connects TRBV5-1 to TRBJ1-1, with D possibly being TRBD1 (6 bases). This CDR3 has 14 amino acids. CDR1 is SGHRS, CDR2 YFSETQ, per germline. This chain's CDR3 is CASSLRGPNTEAFF. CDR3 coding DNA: TGTGCCAGCAGCTTACGGGGGCCGAACACTGAAGCTTTCTTT.

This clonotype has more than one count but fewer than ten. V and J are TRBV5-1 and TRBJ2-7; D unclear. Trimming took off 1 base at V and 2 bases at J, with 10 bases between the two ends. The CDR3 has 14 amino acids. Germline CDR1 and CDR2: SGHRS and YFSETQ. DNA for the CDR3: TGCGCCAGCAGCTTGAGGCCCAGTACCTACGAGCAGTACTTC. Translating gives CASSLRPSTYEQYF.

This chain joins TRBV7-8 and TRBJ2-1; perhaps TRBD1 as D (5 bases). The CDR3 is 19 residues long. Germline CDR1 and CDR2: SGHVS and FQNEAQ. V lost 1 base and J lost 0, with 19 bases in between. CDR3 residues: CASSLEGVSLMSSYNEQFF. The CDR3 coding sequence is TGTGCCAGCAGCTTAGAAGGGGTAAGCCTCATGAGCTCCTACAATGAGCAGTTCTTC.

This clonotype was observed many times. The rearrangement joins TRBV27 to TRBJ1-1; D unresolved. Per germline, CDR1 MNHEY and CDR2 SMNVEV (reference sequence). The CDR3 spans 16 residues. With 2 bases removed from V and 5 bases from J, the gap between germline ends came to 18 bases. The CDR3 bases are TGTGCCAGCAGTTTAAAACGCAGTAATTGGGGTACTGAAGCTTTCTTT. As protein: CASSLKRSNWGTEAFF.

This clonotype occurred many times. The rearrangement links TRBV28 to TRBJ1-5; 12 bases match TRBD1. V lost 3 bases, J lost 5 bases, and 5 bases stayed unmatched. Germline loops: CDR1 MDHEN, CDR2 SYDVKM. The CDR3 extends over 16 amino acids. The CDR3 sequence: CASSLRGQGAYQPQHF. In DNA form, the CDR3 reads TGTGCCAGCAGTTTGAGGGGACAGGGGGCCTATCAGCCCCAGCATTTT.

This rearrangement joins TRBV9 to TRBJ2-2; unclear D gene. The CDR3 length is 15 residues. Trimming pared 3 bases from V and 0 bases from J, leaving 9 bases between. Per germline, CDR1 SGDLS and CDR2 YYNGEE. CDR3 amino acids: CASSGKASNTGELFF. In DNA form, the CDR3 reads TGTGCCAGCAGCGGGAAGGCCTCGAACACCGGGGAGCTGTTTTTT.

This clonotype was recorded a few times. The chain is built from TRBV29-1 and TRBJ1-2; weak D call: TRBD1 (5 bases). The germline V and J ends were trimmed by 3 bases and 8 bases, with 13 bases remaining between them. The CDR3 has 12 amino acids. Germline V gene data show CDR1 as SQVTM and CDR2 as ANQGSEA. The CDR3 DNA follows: TGCAGCGTTGAGGTACAGGCCAGAGGCTACACCTTC. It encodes CSVEVQARGYTF.

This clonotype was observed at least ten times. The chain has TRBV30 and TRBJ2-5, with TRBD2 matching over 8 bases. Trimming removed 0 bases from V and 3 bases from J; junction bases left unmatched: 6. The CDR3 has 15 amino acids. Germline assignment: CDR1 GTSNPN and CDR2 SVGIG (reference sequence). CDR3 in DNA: TGTGCCTGGAGTGTTTCCAGCGGGAGCAAAGAGACCCAGTACTTC. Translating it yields CAWSVSSGSKETQYF. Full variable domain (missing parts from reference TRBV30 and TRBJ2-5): SQTIHQWPATLVQPVGSPLSLECTVEGTSNPNLYWYRQAAGRGLQLLFYSVGIGQISSEVPQNLSASRPQDRQFILSSKKLLLSDSGFYLCAWSVSSGSKETQYFGPGTRLLVL.

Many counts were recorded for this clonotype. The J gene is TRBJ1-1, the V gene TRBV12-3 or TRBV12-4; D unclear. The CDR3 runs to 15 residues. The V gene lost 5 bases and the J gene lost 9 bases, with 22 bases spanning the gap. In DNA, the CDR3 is TGTGCCAGCAGTCCTCAGTCCCTTAGGATGACTAAAGCTTTCTTT. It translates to CASSPQSLRMTKAFF.

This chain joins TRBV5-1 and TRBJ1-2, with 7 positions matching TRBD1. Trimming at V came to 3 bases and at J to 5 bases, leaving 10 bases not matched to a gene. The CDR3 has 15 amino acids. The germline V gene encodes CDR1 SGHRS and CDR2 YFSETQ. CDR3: CASSSPEGAEYGYTF. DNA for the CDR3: TGCGCCAGCAGCTCGCCAGAGGGGGCAGAATATGGCTACACCTTC.

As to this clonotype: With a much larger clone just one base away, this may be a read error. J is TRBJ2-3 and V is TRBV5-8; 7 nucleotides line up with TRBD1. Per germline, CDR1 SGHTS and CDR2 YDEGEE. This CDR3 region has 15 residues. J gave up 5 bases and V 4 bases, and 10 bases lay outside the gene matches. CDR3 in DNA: TGTGCCAGCAGCATGGGGACAGCCCCCAAAGATACGCAGTATTTT. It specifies CASSMGTAPKDTQYF. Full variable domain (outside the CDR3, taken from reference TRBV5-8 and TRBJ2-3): EAGVTQSPTHLIKTRGQQATLRCSPISGHTSVYWYQQALGLGLQFLLWYDEGEERNRGNFPPRFSGRQFPNYSSELNVNALELEDSALYLCASSMGTAPKDTQYFGPGTRLTVL.

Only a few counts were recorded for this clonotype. Here the CDR3 DNA reads TGTGCCAGCAGTCAAACAGGGAGCGTTGCGCGGGCGGCCTACGAGCAGTACTTC. It encodes CASSQTGSVARAAYEQYF. The genes are TRBV27 and TRBJ2-7; weak D call: TRBD1 (6 bases). Deletions cut 5 bases from V and 2 bases from J, with 25 bases between. CDR1 and CDR2 (germline): MNHEY, SMNVEV (reference sequence). The CDR3 loop spans 18 amino acids.

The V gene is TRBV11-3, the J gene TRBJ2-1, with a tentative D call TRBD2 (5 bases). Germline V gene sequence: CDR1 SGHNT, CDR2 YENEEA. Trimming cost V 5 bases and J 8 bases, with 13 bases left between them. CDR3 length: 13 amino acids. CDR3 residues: CASSPRGEDEQFF. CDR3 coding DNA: TGTGCCAGCAGCCCCCGGGGTGAAGATGAGCAGTTCTTC.

CDR3: CSAWASGLIDNEQFF. CDR3 DNA: TGCAGTGCCTGGGCTAGCGGACTAATCGACAATGAGCAGTTCTTC. The chain carries TRBV20-1 and TRBJ2-1; 7 nucleotides match TRBD2. Germline CDR1 is DFQATT and CDR2 is SNEGSKA (reference sequence). Trimming at V came to 6 bases and at J to 5 bases, leaving 13 bases not matched to a gene. This CDR3 contains 15 residues.

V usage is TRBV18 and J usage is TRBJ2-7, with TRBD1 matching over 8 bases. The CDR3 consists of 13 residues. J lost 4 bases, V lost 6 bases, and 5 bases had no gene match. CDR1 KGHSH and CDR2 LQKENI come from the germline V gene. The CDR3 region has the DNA TGTGCCAGCTCGGGACAGGCCAAGTACGAGCAGTACTTC. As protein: CASSGQAKYEQYF.

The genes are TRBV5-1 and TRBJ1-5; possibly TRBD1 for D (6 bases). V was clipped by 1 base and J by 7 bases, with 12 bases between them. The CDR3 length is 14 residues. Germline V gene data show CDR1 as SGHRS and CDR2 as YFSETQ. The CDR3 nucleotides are TGCGCCAGCAGCTTGATGGGGGCCGGGCAGCCCCAGCATTTT. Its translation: CASSLMGAGQPQHF.

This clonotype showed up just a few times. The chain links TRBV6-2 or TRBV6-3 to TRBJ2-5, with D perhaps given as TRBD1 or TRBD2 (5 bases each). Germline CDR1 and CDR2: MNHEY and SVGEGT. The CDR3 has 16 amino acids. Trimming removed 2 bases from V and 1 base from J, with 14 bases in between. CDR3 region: CASSYHRDRFQETQYF. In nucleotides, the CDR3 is TGTGCCAGCAGTTACCACCGGGACCGGTTCCAAGAGACCCAGTACTTC.

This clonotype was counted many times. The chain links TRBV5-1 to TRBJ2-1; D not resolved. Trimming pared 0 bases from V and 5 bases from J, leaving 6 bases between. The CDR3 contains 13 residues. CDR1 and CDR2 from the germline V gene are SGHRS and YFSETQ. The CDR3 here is CASSLAMNNEQFF. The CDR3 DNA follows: TGCGCCAGCAGCTTGGCGATGAACAATGAGCAGTTCTTC.

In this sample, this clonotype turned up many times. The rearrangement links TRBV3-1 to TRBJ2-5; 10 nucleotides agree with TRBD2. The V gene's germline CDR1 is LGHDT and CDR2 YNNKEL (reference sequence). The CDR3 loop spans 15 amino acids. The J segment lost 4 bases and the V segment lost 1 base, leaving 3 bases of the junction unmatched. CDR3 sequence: CASSQASGRGETQYF. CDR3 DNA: TGTGCCAGCAGCCAAGCTAGCGGGAGAGGAGAGACCCAGTACTTC.

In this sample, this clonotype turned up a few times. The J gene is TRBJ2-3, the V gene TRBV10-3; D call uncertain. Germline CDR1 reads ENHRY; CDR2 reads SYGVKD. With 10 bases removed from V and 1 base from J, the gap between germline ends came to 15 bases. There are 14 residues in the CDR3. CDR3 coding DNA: TGTGCCACACATCACATGGACCGCACAGATACGCAGTATTTT. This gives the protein CATHHMDRTDTQYF.

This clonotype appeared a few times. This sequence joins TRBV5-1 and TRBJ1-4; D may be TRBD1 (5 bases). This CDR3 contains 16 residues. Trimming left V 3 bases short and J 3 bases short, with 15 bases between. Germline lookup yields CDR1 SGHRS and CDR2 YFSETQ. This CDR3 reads CASSSWGQGANEKLFF. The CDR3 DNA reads TGCGCCAGCAGCTCTTGGGGCCAGGGAGCTAATGAAAAACTGTTTTTT.

The CDR3 DNA sequence: TGTGCCAGCAGCCAAGGACAGCACAATGAGCAGTTCTTC. Translation gives CASSQGQHNEQFF. V and J are TRBV3-1 and TRBJ2-1, with a weak D call TRBD1 (5 bases). This CDR3 region has 13 residues. In germline, CDR1 is LGHDT, CDR2 YNNKEL (reference sequence). Trimming cost V 1 base and J 5 bases, with 6 bases left between them.